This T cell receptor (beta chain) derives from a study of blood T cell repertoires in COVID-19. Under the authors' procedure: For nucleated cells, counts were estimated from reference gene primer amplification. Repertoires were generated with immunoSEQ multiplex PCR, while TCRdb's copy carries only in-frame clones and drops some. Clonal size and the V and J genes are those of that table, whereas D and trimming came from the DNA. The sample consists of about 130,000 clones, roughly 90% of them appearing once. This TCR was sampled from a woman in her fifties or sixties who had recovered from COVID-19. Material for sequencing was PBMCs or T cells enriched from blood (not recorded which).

The CDR3 reads CASLQVRCFGYTF. DNA of the CDR3: TGTGCCAGCCTCCAGGTCCGCTGCTTCGGCTACACCTTC. This chain joins TRBV27 and TRBJ1-2; the D is unclear. This CDR3 is 13 amino acids long. CDR1 is MNHEY and CDR2 is SMNVEV in the germline V gene (reference sequence). With 8 bases removed from V and 8 bases from J, the gap between germline ends came to 18 bases.